Listed below are T cell receptor beta chains from one sample, sequenced in a study of T cells in Graves' hyperthyroidism and ophthalmopathy. TCRdb used MiXCR to reprocess the multiplex PCR reads, holding one entry per CDR3 protein. The sample contains 380,000 or so distinct CDR3 sequences, about 20% of which appear only once. What was sequenced was blood. The receptors originated from a woman in her late teens or twenties with Graves' hyperthyroidism. Both conserved end residues are part of each CDR3. Each record gives: V gene, clone size, D gene, J gene, CDR3 DNA, CDR3 protein. D genes are given only for firm matches. Some rows have no size entry. The others give once, few or many, or a class for an expanded clone.

TRBV12-3/TRBV12-4,-,TRBD1,TRBJ2-5,TGTGCCAGCAGCAGACAGGGGCGGAAAGAGACCCAGTACTTC,CASSRQGRKETQYF
TRBV3-1,few,-,TRBJ2-5,TGTGCCAGCAGCCATGGGGGGGGGGCCGGAGAGACCCAGTACTTC,CASSHGGGAGETQYF
TRBV4-1,-,TRBD2,TRBJ2-4,TGCGCCAGCAGCCAAGCGGCCGGGGGGGAAAACATTCAGTACTTC,CASSQAAGGENIQYF
TRBV5-1,-,-,TRBJ2-2,TGCGCCAGCAGCTTGGCAGGAACGAACACCGGGGAGCTGTTTTTT,CASSLAGTNTGELFF
TRBV5-6,many,-,TRBJ2-7,TGTGCCAGCAGCTTTCGGACCGTAGCCGCTTTGAAGCAGTACTTC,CASSFRTVAALKQYF
TRBV28,many,-,TRBJ2-2,TGTGCCATACGGGACTTTTTCACCGGGGAGCTGTTTTTT,CAIRDFFTGELFF
TRBV19,-,-,TRBJ1-6,TGTGCCAGTAGTATTGGCGGGGGCTTGAATAATTCACCCCTCCACTTT,CASSIGGGLNNSPLHF
TRBV6-2/TRBV6-3,many,TRBD1,TRBJ2-7,TGTGCCAGCAGTTTCCGTCCCGGGACAGGGAACTACGAGCAGTACTTC,CASSFRPGTGNYEQYF
TRBV27,few,TRBD2,TRBJ2-1,TGTGCCAGCCTGTCGACTAGCGGGGGACGGGATGAGCAGTTCTTC,CASLSTSGGRDEQFF
TRBV12-3/TRBV12-4,many,-,TRBJ1-1,TGTGCCAGCAGAGTCAAAAGGAACACTGAAGCTTTCTTT,CASRVKRNTEAFF
TRBV24-1,many,-,TRBJ2-7,TGTGCCACCGGGCTAGCCTACGAGCAGTACTTC,CATGLAYEQYF
TRBV7-6,many,TRBD1,TRBJ1-1,TGTGCCAGCAGCGGCAGGGGGCATCCGGACACTGAAGCTTTCTTT,CASSGRGHPDTEAFF
TRBV30,many,TRBD2,TRBJ2-5,TGTGCCTGGACCCACATACTAGCGGGGGCGGAGACCCAGTACTTC,CAWTHILAGAETQYF
TRBV18,many,-,TRBJ2-7,TGTGCCAGCTCACCGGGAAGGGTGGGTGACGAGCAGTACTTC,CASSPGRVGDEQYF
TRBV6-1,many,-,TRBJ1-5,TGTGCCAGCAGTGACCGAATTCGGGGTCAGCCCCAGCATTTT,CASSDRIRGQPQHF
TRBV5-1,-,-,TRBJ2-4,TGCGCCAGCAGCTTGGGGGGTTACGGGGACATTCAGTACTTC,CASSLGGYGDIQYF
TRBV11-2,many,TRBD1,TRBJ2-5,TGTGCCAGCAGCCGGGACAGCCTAGAGACCCAGTACTTC,CASSRDSLETQYF
TRBV12-3/TRBV12-4,many,TRBD1,TRBJ1-1,TGTGACAGCAGCCCCAGACAGGGGAGTACTGAAGCTTTCTTT,CDSSPRQGSTEAFF
TRBV2,few,-,TRBJ2-6,TGTGCCAGCAGTGATTGGTGGGTCTATATCGCTGGGGCCAACGTCCTGACTTTC,CASSDWWVYIAGANVLTF
TRBV12-5,-,TRBD1,TRBJ1-2,TGTGCTAGTGGTTTGGGACAGGGTCCCTATGGCTACACCTTC,CASGLGQGPYGYTF
TRBV12-3/TRBV12-4,-,-,TRBJ1-2,TGTGCCAGCAGTCAAGACGTTCGCTATGGCTACACCTTC,CASSQDVRYGYTF
TRBV12-3/TRBV12-4,many,TRBD1,TRBJ1-2,TGTGCCAGCAGTTCGACAGGGAAGAGAGGCTACACCTTC,CASSSTGKRGYTF
TRBV19,-,-,TRBJ1-5,TGTGCCAGTAGTCCGGCAGGGTCGGAGCCCCAGCATTTT,CASSPAGSEPQHF
TRBV4-1,many,-,TRBJ2-7,TGCGCCAGCAGCCCGGACAGCTCCTACGAGCAGTACTTC,CASSPDSSYEQYF
TRBV19,many,-,TRBJ1-5,TGTGCCAGTCGTACCTTAGGTATCGGCAATCAGCCCCAGCATTTT,CASRTLGIGNQPQHF
TRBV11-2,-,-,TRBJ2-7,TGTGCCAGCAGCTCGCTAAAGGATTACGAGCAGTACTTC,CASSSLKDYEQYF
TRBV6-1,many,-,TRBJ2-7,TGTGCCAGCAGTGAAGAGTTCCACGAGCAGTACTTC,CASSEEFHEQYF
TRBV29-1,-,-,TRBJ1-1,TGCAGCGTTGAGGGACACTCTGAAGCTTTCTTT,CSVEGHSEAFF
TRBV24-1,-,-,TRBJ2-2,TGTGCCACCAGTGACCCCGGATCGAGAAACACCGGGGAGCTGTTTTTT,CATSDPGSRNTGELFF
TRBV12-3/TRBV12-4,-,TRBD1,TRBJ1-2,TGTGCCAGCAGTCCTACCGGGGACAGTTCCTATGGCTACACCTTC,CASSPTGDSSYGYTF
TRBV7-9,many,-,TRBJ1-1,TGTGCCAGCAGCCCATCGACAGTGAACACTGAAGCTTTCTTT,CASSPSTVNTEAFF